This T cell receptor beta chain came from a study of blood T cell repertoires in COVID-19. Study context: Both acute and convalescent COVID-19 samples were obtained from the United States, Italy and Spain. The analysed material was cDNA or gDNA that came from T cells, B-cell-depleted T cells, or PBMCs.

This CDR3 has 16 residues. CDR1 KGHSH and CDR2 LQKENI come from the germline V gene. Between the trimmed V and J ends, which lost 4 bases and 0 bases, there was a span of 12 bases. Per the study methods: How many nucleated cells were present was estimated from reference gene primer amplification. This table comes from immunoSEQ multiplex PCR, and its TCRdb copy is limited to in-frame clones, with some not included. The V and J calls and clone size come from that table; D and trimming were worked out from the DNA. The data contain some 330,000 clones, roughly 90% of them singletons. Regarding this clone: The same CDR3 also results from other DNA sequences found in this sample.

This receptor was obtained from a woman aged 45-60 years with active or convalescent COVID-19. This rearrangement joins TRBV18 to TRBJ1-4; weak D call: TRBD1 (6 bases). Material: peripheral blood. CDR3 residues: CASSRVTGTTNEKLFF. As DNA, the CDR3 is TGTGCCAGCTCACGGGTGACAGGAACAACTAATGAAAAACTGTTTTTT.